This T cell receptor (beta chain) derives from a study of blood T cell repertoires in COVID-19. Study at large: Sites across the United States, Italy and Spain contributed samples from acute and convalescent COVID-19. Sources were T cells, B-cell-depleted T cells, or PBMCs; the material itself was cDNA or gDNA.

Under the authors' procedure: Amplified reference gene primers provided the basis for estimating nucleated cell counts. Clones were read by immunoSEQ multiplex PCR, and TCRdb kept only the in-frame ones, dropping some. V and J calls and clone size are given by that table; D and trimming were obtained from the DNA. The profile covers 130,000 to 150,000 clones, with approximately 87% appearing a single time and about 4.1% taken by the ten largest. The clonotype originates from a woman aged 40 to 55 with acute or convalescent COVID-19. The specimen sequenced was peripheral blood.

CDR3 sequence (DNA): TGTGCCAGCAGCCCGTCCGACAGGGGGTGGATTGAAGCTTTCTTT. Translated: CASSPSDRGWIEAFF. The chain couples TRBV3-1 (or the pseudogene TRBV3-2) to TRBJ1-1, with TRBD1 identical over 9 bases. CDR1 LGHDT and CDR2 YNNKEL come from the germline V gene (reference sequence). CDR3 size: 15 residues. V lost 4 bases, J lost 7 bases, and 10 bases stayed unmatched.